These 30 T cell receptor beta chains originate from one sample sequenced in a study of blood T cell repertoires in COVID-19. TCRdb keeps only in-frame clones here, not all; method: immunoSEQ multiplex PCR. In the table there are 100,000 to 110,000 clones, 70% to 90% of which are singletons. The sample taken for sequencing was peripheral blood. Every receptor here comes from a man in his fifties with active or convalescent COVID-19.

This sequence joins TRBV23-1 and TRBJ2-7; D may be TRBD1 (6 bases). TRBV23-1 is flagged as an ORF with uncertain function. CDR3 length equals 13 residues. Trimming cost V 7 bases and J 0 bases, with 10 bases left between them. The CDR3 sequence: CASTPDSSYEQYF. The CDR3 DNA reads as TGCGCCAGCACCCCGGACAGCTCCTACGAGCAGTACTTC.

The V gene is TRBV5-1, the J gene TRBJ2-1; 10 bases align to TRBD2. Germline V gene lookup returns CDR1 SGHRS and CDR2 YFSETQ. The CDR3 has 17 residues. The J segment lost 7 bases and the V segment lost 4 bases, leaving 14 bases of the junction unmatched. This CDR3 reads CASSLLWGAGGQNEQFF. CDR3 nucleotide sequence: TGCGCCAGCAGCCTGTTATGGGGAGCGGGAGGGCAGAATGAGCAGTTCTTC.

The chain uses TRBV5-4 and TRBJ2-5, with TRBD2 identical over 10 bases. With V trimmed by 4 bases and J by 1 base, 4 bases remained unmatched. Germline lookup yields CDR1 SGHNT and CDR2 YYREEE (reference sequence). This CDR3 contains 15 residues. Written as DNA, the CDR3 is TGTGCCAGCAGCAGGGGACTAGCGACCCAAGAGACCCAGTACTTC. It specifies CASSRGLATQETQYF.

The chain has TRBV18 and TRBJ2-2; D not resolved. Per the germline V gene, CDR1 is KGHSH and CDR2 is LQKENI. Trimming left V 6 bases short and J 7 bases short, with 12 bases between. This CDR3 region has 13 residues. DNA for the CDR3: TGTGCCAGCTCCCCCGCGCCAAGCGGGGAGCTGTTTTTT. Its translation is CASSPAPSGELFF.

In DNA form, the CDR3 reads TGTGCCAGCAGTTACCAGACATCTAACTATGGCTACACCTTC. This sequence encodes CASSYQTSNYGYTF. The gene calls are TRBV6-5 and TRBJ1-2; no clear D gene. V dropped 2 bases and J dropped 0 bases, with 7 bases sitting between them. This CDR3 is built from 14 residues. CDR1 and CDR2 from the germline V gene are MNHEY and SVGAGI.

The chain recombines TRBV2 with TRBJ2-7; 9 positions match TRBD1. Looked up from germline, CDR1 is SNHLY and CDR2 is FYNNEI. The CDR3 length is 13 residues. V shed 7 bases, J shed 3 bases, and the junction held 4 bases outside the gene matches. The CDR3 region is CASNRDRDYEQYF. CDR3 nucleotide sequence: TGTGCCAGCAACCGGGACAGGGACTACGAGCAGTACTTC.

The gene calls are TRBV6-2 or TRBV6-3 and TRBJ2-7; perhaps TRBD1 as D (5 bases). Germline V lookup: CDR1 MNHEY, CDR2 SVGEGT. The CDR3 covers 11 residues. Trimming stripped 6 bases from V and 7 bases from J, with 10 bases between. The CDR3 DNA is TGTGCCAGCAGCATAAGGACAGAGCAGTACTTC. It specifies CASSIRTEQYF.

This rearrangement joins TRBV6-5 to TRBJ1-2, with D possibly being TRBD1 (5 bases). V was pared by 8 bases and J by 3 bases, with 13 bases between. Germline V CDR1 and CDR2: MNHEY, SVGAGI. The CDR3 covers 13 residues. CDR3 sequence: CASAQGRDYGYTF. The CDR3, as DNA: TGTGCCAGCGCCCAGGGTAGGGACTATGGCTACACCTTC.

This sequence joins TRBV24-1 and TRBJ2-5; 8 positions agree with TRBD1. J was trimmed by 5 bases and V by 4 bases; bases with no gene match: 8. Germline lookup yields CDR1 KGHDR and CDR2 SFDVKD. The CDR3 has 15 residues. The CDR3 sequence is CATSDTTGAWETQYF. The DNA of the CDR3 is TGTGCCACCAGTGACACGACAGGGGCATGGGAGACCCAGTACTTC.

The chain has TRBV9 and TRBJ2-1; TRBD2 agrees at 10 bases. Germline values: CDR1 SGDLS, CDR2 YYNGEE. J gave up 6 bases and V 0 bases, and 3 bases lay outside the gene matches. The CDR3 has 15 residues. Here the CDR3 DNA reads TGTGCCAGCAGCGTAGATGGGACTAGCGCCAATGAGCAGTTCTTC. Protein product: CASSVDGTSANEQFF.

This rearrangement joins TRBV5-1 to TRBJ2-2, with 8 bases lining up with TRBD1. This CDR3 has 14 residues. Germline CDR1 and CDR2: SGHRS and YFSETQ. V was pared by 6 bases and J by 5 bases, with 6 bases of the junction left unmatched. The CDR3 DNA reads TGCGCCAGCACCGTCGGACAGGGAACCGGGGAGCTGTTTTTT. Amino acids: CASTVGQGTGELFF.

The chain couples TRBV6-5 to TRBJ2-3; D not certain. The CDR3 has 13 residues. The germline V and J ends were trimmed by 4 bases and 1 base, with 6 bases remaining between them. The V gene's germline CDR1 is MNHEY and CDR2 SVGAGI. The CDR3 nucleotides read TGTGCCAGCAGTTCGCCGGGCACAGATACGCAGTATTTT. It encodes CASSSPGTDTQYF.

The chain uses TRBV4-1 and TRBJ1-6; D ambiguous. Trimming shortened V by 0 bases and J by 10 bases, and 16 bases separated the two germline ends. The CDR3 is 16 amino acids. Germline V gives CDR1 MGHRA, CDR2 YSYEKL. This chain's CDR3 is CASSQDPSRSESPLHF. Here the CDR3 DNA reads TGCGCCAGCAGCCAAGACCCTAGCCGGAGCGAATCACCCCTCCACTTT.

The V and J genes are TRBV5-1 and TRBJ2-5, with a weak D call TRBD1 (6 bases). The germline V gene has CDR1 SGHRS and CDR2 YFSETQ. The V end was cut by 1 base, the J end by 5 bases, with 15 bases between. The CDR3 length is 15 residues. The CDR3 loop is CASSLSPRGQETQYF. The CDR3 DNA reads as TGCGCCAGCAGCTTGTCTCCCAGGGGTCAGGAGACCCAGTACTTC. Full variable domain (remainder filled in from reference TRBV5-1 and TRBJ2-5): KAGVTQTPRYLIKTRGQQVTLSCSPISGHRSVSWYQQTPGQGLQFLFEYFSETQRNKGNFPGRFSGRQFSNSRSEMNVSTLELGDSALYLCASSLSPRGQETQYFGPGTRLLVL.

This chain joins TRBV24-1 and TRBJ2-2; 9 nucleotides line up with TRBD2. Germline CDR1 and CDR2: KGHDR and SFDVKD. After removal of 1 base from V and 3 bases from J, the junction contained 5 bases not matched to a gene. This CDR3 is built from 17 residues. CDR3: CATSDFEREAHTGELFF. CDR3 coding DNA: TGTGCCACCAGTGATTTTGAGCGGGAGGCCCACACCGGGGAGCTGTTTTTT.

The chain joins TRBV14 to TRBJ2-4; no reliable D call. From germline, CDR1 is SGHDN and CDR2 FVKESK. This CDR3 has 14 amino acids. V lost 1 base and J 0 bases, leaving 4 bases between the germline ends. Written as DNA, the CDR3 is TGTGCCAGCAGCCAAGGAGGAGCCAAAAACATTCAGTACTTC. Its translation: CASSQGGAKNIQYF.

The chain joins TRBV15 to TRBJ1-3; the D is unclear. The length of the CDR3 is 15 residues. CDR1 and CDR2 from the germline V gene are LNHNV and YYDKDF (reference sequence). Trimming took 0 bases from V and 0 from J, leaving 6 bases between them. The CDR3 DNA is TGTGCCACCAGCAGAGATGCGGTCTCTGGAAACACCATATATTTT. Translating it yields CATSRDAVSGNTIYF.

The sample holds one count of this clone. CDR3 DNA sequence: TGCGCCAGCAGCTGGGGGACTAGCGGGAGTAGAGTAGAGACCCAGTACTTC. Protein sequence: CASSWGTSGSRVETQYF. The V call is TRBV5-1, the J call TRBJ2-5; 14 bases line up with TRBD2. Germline assignment: CDR1 SGHRS and CDR2 YFSETQ. There are 17 residues in the CDR3. Germline trimming cut 3 bases from V and 4 bases from J; bases unmatched to any gene: 8.

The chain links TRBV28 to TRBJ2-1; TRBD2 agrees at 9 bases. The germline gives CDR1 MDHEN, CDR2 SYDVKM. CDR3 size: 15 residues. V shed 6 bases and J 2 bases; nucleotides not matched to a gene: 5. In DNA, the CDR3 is TGTGCCAGCAGCTCCGGGACTAGCACCTACAATGAGCAGTTCTTC. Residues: CASSSGTSTYNEQFF.

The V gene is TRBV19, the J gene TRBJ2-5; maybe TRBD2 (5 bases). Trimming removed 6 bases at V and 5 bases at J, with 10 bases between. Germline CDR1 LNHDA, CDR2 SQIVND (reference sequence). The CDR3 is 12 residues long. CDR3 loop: CASSGGSETQYF. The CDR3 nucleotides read TGTGCCAGTAGCGGCGGGTCGGAGACCCAGTACTTC.

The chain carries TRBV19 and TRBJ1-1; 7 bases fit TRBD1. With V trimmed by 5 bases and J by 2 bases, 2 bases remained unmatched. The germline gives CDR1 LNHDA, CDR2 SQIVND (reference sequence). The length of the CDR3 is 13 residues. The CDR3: CASSRTGNTEAFF. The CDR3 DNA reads TGTGCCAGTAGTCGGACAGGAAACACTGAAGCTTTCTTT.

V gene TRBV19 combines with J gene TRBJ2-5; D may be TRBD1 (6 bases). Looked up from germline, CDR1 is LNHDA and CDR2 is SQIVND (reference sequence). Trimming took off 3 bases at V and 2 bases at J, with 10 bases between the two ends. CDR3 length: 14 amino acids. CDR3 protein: CASSIGQQQETQYF. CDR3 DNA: TGTGCCAGTAGTATCGGACAGCAACAAGAGACCCAGTACTTC.

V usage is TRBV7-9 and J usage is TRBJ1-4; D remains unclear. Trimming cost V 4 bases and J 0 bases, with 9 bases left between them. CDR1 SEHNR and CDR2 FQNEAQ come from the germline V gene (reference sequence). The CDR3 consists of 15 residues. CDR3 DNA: TGTGCCAGCAGCTCATACCGAGCAACTAATGAAAAACTGTTTTTT. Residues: CASSSYRATNEKLFF.

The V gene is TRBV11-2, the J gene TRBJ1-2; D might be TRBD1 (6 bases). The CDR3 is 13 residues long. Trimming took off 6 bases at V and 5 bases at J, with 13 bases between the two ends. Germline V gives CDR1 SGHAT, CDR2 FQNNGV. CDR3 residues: CASRLDSIYGYTF. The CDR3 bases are TGTGCCAGCAGGTTGGACAGTATTTATGGCTACACCTTC.

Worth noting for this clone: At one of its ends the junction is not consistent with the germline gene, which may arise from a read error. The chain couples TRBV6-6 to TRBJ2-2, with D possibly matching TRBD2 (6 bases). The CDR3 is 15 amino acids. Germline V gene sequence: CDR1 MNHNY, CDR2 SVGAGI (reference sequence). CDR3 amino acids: CASSYSGEDTGGLFF. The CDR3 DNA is TGTGCCAGCAGTTACTCTGGGGAGGACACCGGGGGGCTGTTTTTT.

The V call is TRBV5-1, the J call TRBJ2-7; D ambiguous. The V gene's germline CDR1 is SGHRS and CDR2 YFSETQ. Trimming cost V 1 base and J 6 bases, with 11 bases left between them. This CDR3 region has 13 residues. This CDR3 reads CASSLLADFEQYF. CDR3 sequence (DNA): TGCGCCAGCAGCTTGTTAGCCGACTTCGAGCAGTACTTC.

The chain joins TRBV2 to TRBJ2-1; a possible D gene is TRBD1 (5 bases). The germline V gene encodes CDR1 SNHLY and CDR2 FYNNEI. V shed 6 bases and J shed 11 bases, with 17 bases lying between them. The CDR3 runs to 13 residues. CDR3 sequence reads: CASSGRWGPQQFF. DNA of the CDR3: TGTGCCAGCAGCGGCCGGTGGGGCCCCCAGCAGTTCTTC.

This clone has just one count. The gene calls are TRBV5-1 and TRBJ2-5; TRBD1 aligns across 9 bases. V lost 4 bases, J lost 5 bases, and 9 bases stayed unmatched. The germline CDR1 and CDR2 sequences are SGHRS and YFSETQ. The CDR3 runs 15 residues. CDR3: CASSLSGQGGETQYF. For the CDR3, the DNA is TGCGCCAGCAGCCTATCGGGACAGGGTGGGGAGACCCAGTACTTC.

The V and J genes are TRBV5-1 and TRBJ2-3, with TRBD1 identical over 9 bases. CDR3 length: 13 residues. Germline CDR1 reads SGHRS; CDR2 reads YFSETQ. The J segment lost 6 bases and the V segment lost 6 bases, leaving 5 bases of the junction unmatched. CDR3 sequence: CASKSQGADTQYF. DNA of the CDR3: TGCGCCAGCAAGTCACAGGGGGCGGATACGCAGTATTTT.

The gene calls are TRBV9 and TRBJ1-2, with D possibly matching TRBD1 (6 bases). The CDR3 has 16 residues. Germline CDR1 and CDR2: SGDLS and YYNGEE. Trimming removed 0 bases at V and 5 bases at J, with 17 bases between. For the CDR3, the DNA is TGTGCCAGCAGCGTAGGGGGGCAGGAAACAGTTTATGGCTACACCTTC. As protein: CASSVGGQETVYGYTF.